This T cell receptor (beta chain) derives from a study of shared clonotypes between healthy human individuals. The study's findings and limits: Generally, naive subsets (rather than memory subsets) showed larger estimated richness. Between a handful of donors, naive CD4 clonotypes were shared at a level of around 4.9%.

V was clipped by 7 bases and J by 10 bases; unmatched bases: 13. The CDR3 contains 15 residues. CDR1 is SGHTS and CDR2 is YDEGEE in the germline V gene. Each sorted subset replicate got 200 ng genomic DNA, tens of thousands of genomes. The method was immunoSEQ multiplex PCR; TCRdb's version includes in-frame clones alone and lacks a portion of them. The table lists 2 million to 2.5 million clones, approximately 90% of them singletons. Points on this clone: The antigen is undetermined.

V usage is TRBV5-8 and J usage is TRBJ2-1; 11 nucleotides match TRBD1. This clonotype originated in a man younger than 35 in good health. Some clones in this sample may be carry-over from other donors' samples. Sequenced sample: naive CD4+ T cells from PBMCs. Regarding subset: CD45RA+ positively selected. This chain's CDR3 is CASDLWTGGGWEQFF. The CDR3 DNA reads TGTGCCAGCGACCTTTGGACAGGGGGCGGTTGGGAGCAGTTCTTC.